Below, 9 T cell receptor beta chains from the same sample are listed, as sequenced in a study of T cells in Graves' hyperthyroidism and ophthalmopathy (dated by TCRdb to the late 2010s). The library was built by means of multiplex PCR. This sample was sequenced with an Illumina HiSeq 2000. TCR beta CDR3 regions were amplified from RNA transcripts. For the first round of RT-PCR on the TCR CDR3, the HTBI primer set was used together with the Qiagen OneStep RT-PCR kit. The public reads were reprocessed in TCRdb via fastp at Q25 and MiXCR, keeping in-frame beta chains. Each CDR3 protein appears once, grouped with its most common genes and DNA. The sample table holds 300,000 to 450,000 distinct CDR3 sequences, of which 13% were seen once. Less than 25% of the sample goes to the ten largest clones. The sequencing input was blood. Receptors were obtained from a man aged 30 to 39 with Graves' hyperthyroidism that later progressed to Graves' ophthalmopathy.

This clonotype was recorded at least ten times. The rearrangement links TRBV28 to TRBJ1-3, with a weak D call TRBD1 (6 bases). Germline values: CDR1 MDHEN, CDR2 SYDVKM. The CDR3 extends over 15 amino acids. V lost 6 bases and J 0 bases, leaving 12 bases between the germline ends. The CDR3 here is CASSRGQSSGNTIYF. CDR3 in DNA: TGTGCCAGCAGCCGAGGACAGAGCTCTGGAAACACCATATATTTT.

DNA of the CDR3: TGTGCCAGCAGCCAGCCGGGACAATCTCACAATGAGCAGTTCTTC. It codes for CASSQPGQSHNEQFF. The genes are TRBV3-1 and TRBJ2-1, with TRBD1 as a possible D gene (6 bases). V dropped 3 bases and J dropped 5 bases, with 14 bases sitting between them. The CDR3 extends over 15 amino acids. Per germline, CDR1 LGHDT and CDR2 YNNKEL (reference sequence).

This clonotype was counted many times. The chain combines TRBV2 with TRBJ1-4; a possible D gene is TRBD1 (5 bases). Germline V gene sequence: CDR1 SNHLY, CDR2 FYNNEI. There are 17 residues in the CDR3. The V end lost 0 bases, the J end lost 7 bases, and 18 bases lay between the germline ends. CDR3 sequence: CASSEALRKGRGEKLFF. DNA for the CDR3: TGTGCCAGCAGTGAAGCGCTTAGGAAGGGGCGCGGTGAAAAACTGTTTTTT. The whole variable domain, filled in from reference TRBV2 and TRBJ1-4, reads EPEVTQTPSHQVTQMGQEVILRCVPISNHLYFYWYRQILGQKVEFLVSFYNNEISEKSEIFDDQFSVERPDGSNFTLKIRSTKLEDSAMYFCASSEALRKGRGEKLFFGSGTQLSVL.

This clonotype was detected only a few times. The chain combines TRBV20-1 with TRBJ1-1, with D hard to call. Trimming stripped 3 bases from V and 3 bases from J, with 14 bases between. This CDR3 region has 14 residues. Looked up from germline, CDR1 is DFQATT and CDR2 is SNEGSKA (reference sequence). CDR3 bases: TGCAGTGCTAGCTCCCAAGGGATTTACACTGAAGCTTTCTTT. It is translated as CSASSQGIYTEAFF.

This clonotype was seen more than once but under ten times. The chain uses TRBV3-1 and TRBJ2-7; 8 bases agree with TRBD2. This CDR3 comprises 16 residues. CDR1 and CDR2 from the germline V gene are LGHDT and YNNKEL (reference sequence). The ends lost 1 base at V and 0 bases at J; junction bases unmatched: 5. CDR3 residues: CASSQVGLALSYEQYF. DNA of the CDR3: TGTGCCAGCAGCCAAGTCGGACTAGCCCTCTCCTACGAGCAGTACTTC.

Many counts were recorded for this clonotype. This chain uses TRBV5-1 with TRBJ2-7, with D perhaps being TRBD1 or TRBD2 (5 bases each). V lost 4 bases, J lost 2 bases, and 13 bases lay in between. Germline V lookup: CDR1 SGHRS, CDR2 YFSETQ. CDR3 size: 14 residues. DNA of the CDR3: TGCGCCAGCAGCCCCGACGGGACCACCTACGAGCAGTACTTC. Amino acids: CASSPDGTTYEQYF.

This clonotype appeared many times. V is TRBV12-3 or TRBV12-4 and J is TRBJ2-1; D possibly corresponds to TRBD1 (6 bases). This CDR3 has 13 amino acids. Trimming left V 8 bases short and J 6 bases short, with 14 bases between. CDR3 sequence reads: CASGIVQGNEQFF. The CDR3 DNA follows: TGTGCCAGCGGTATAGTACAGGGCAATGAGCAGTTCTTC.

The chain has TRBV12-3 or TRBV12-4 and TRBJ1-2; 7 bases line up with TRBD1. CDR3 length equals 13 residues. V lost 3 bases, J lost 6 bases, and 4 bases stayed unmatched. The CDR3 DNA is TGTGCCAGCAGTTTCACAGGGGCCGATGGCTACACCTTC. It translates to CASSFTGADGYTF.

This clonotype turned up a few times. The V and J genes are TRBV4-1 and TRBJ2-1; 13 bases agree with TRBD2. The CDR3 extends over 17 amino acids. V trimming: 4 bases; J trimming: 8 bases; junction bases outside the gene matches: 11. CDR1 and CDR2 from the germline V gene are MGHRA and YSYEKL. The CDR3 region has the DNA TGCGCCAGCAGCCGGGGGGGACTAGCGGGGCTCGGGGATGAGCAGTTCTTC. Its translation: CASSRGGLAGLGDEQFF.